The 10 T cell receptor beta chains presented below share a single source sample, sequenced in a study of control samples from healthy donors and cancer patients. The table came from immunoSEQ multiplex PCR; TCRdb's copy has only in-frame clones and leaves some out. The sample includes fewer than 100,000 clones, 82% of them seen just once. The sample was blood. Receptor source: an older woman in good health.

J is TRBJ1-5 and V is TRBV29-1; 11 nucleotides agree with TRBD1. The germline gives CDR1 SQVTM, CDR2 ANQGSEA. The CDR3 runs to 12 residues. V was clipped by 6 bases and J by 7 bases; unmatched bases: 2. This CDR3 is CSVGTGGQPQHF. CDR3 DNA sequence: TGCAGCGTAGGGACAGGGGGGCAGCCCCAGCATTTT.

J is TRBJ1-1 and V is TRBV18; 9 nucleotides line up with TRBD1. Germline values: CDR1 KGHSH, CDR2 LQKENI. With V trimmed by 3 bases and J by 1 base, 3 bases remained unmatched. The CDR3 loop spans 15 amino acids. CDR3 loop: CASSPQTGGNTEAFF. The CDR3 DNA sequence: TGTGCCAGCTCACCGCAGACAGGGGGGAACACTGAAGCTTTCTTT.

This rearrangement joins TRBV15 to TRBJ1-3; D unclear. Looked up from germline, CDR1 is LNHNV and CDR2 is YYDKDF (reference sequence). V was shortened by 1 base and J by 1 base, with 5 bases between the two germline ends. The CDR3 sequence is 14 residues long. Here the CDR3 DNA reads TGTGCCACCAGCAGAGCGGTTTCTGGAAACACCATATATTTT. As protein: CATSRAVSGNTIYF. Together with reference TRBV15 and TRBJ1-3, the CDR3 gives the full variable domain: DAMVIQNPRYQVTQFGKPVTLSCSQTLNHNVMYWYQQKSSQAPKLLFHYYDKDFNNEADTPDNFQSRRPNTSFCFLDIRSPGLGDTAMYLCATSRAVSGNTIYFGEGSWLTVV.

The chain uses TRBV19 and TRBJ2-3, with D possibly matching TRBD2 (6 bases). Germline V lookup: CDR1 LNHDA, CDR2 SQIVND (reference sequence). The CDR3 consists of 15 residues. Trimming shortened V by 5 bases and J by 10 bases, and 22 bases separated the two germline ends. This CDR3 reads CASSEGGRIPSAQYF. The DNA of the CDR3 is TGTGCCAGTAGTGAAGGAGGGCGGATCCCTTCGGCGCAGTATTTT.

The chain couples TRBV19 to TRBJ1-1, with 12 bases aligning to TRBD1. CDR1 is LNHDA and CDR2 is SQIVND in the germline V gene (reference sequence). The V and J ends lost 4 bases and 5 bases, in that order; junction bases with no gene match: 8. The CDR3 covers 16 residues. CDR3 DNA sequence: TGTGCCAGTAGTAACGGGACAGGGGGCCGGGGGACTGAAGCTTTCTTT. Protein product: CASSNGTGGRGTEAFF.

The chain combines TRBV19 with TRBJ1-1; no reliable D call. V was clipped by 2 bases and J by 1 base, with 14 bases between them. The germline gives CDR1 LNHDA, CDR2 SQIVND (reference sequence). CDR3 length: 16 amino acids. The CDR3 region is CASSILQARGNTEAFF. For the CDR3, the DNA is TGTGCCAGTAGTATACTTCAGGCGCGAGGGAACACTGAAGCTTTCTTT.

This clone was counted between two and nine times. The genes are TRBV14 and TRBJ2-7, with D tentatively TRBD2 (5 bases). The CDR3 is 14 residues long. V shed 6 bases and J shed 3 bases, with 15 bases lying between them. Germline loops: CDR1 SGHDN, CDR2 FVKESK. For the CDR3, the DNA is TGTGCCAGCAGACCAACCGGGAACAACTACGAGCAGTACTTC. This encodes CASRPTGNNYEQYF.

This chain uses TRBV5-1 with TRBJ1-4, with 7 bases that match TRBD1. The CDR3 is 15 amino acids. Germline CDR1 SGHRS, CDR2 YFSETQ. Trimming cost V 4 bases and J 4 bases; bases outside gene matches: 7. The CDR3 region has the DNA TGCGCCAGCAGCCCGGGAGGGGGCCTTAATGAAAAACTGTTTTTT. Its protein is CASSPGGGLNEKLFF. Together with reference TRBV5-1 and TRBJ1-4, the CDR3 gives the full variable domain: KAGVTQTPRYLIKTRGQQVTLSCSPISGHRSVSWYQQTPGQGLQFLFEYFSETQRNKGNFPGRFSGRQFSNSRSEMNVSTLELGDSALYLCASSPGGGLNEKLFFGSGTQLSVL.

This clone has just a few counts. Written as DNA, the CDR3 is TGTGCCAGCAGCTTAGGCGTCTGGACGGGTGATGGCTACACCTTC. It is translated as CASSLGVWTGDGYTF. V is TRBV7-2 and J is TRBJ1-2; unclear D gene. Trimming cost V 1 base and J 6 bases, with 15 bases left between them. Per the germline V gene, CDR1 is SGHTA and CDR2 is FQGNSA. This CDR3 has 15 residues.

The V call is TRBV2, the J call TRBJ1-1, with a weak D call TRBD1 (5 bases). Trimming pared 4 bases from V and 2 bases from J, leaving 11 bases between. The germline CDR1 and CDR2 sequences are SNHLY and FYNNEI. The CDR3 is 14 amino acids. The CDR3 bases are TGTGCCAGCAGTGTTGGGACGACTAACACTGAAGCTTTCTTT. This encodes CASSVGTTNTEAFF.